The 32 T cell receptor beta chains below come from one sample, sequenced in a study of T cells after yellow fever vaccination. In TCRdb, the 5' RACE reads were re-called with MiXCR into one record per CDR3 protein. The table has roughly 520,000 distinct CDR3 sequences, 21% seen once; the top ten hold 16%. Source: PBMCs, taken about 20 days after the first yellow fever vaccination. The origin of the receptors is a man younger than 35 who received the YFV17D yellow fever vaccine.

The rearrangement joins TRBV7-3 to TRBJ1-1; no definite D call. Germline values: CDR1 SGHTA, CDR2 FQGTGA. CDR3 length equals 15 residues. Trimming cost V 0 bases and J 2 bases, with 10 bases left between them. CDR3 residues: CASSLTGGGNTEAFF. Written as DNA, the CDR3 is TGTGCCAGCAGCTTAACGGGCGGCGGAAACACTGAAGCTTTCTTT. Variable domain in full (rest from reference TRBV7-3 and TRBJ1-1): GAGVSQTPSNKVTEKGKYVELRCDPISGHTALYWYRQSLGQGPEFLIYFQGTGAADDSGLPNDRFFAVRPEGSVSTLKIQRTERGDSAVYLCASSLTGGGNTEAFFGQGTRLTVV.

The chain has TRBV11-1 and TRBJ2-7, with D possibly called TRBD1 or TRBD2 (5 bases each). The germline CDR1 and CDR2 sequences are SGHAT and FQDESV (reference sequence). Trimming left V 4 bases short and J 0 bases short, with 22 bases between. The CDR3 runs to 18 residues. CDR3 bases: TGTGCCAGCAGCTCAGACTCCCGGGACCCGAGTCGCTCCTACGAGCAGTACTTC. It specifies CASSSDSRDPSRSYEQYF.

This clonotype was seen a few times. The chain carries TRBV4-3 and TRBJ2-5; D gene ambiguous. CDR1 LGHNA and CDR2 YSLEER come from the germline V gene. There are 14 residues in the CDR3. V dropped 0 bases and J dropped 0 bases, with 5 bases sitting between them. CDR3 DNA sequence: TGCGCCAGCAGCCAAGAGCGGAACCAAGAGACCCAGTACTTC. Translation: CASSQERNQETQYF.

The rearrangement uses TRBV7-6 and TRBJ2-2; 13 nucleotides match TRBD2. The trim removed 6 bases at V and 1 base at J, leaving 2 bases unmatched. This CDR3 contains 16 residues. Germline-derived CDR1 and CDR2 are SGHVS and FNYEAQ. The CDR3 nucleotides read TGTGCCAGCAGTCGACTAGCGGGGGGGAACACCGGGGAGCTGTTTTTT. Its translation: CASSRLAGGNTGELFF.

In its sample, this clonotype was seen many times. The CDR3 DNA reads as TGTGCCAGCAGCTTAACGGGGACCTACGAGCAGTACTTC. This codes for CASSLTGTYEQYF. V is TRBV27 and J is TRBJ2-7, with D possibly being TRBD2 (5 bases). The CDR3 covers 13 residues. V was trimmed by 6 bases and J by 2 bases, leaving 11 bases between them. Germline V gene sequence: CDR1 MNHEY, CDR2 SMNVEV (reference sequence).

This clonotype showed up just a few times. The chain couples TRBV25-1 to TRBJ1-6; D not certain. CDR3 length: 15 residues. CDR1 is MGHDK and CDR2 is SYGVNS in the germline V gene. Deletions cut 3 bases from V and 0 bases from J, with 6 bases between. CDR3 nucleotides: TGTGCCAGCAGTGATAAGAGCTCCTATAATTCACCCCTCCACTTT. It codes for CASSDKSSYNSPLHF. The variable domain in full, completed from reference TRBV25-1 and TRBJ1-6, reads EADIYQTPRYLVIGTGKKITLECSQTMGHDKMYWYQQDPGMELHLIHYSYGVNSTEKGDLSSESTVSRIRTEHFPLTLESARPSHTSQYLCASSDKSSYNSPLHFGNGTRLTVT.

The chain joins TRBV5-1 to TRBJ2-3; TRBD2 aligns across 12 bases. V lost 3 bases, J lost 6 bases, and 5 bases stayed unmatched. This CDR3 comprises 15 residues. CDR1 and CDR2 from the germline V gene are SGHRS and YFSETQ. The CDR3 bases are TGCGCCAGCAGCTCGACTAGCGGGGGAGTGGATACGCAGTATTTT. Translated, it gives CASSSTSGGVDTQYF. Full variable domain (outside the CDR3, taken from reference TRBV5-1 and TRBJ2-3): KAGVTQTPRYLIKTRGQQVTLSCSPISGHRSVSWYQQTPGQGLQFLFEYFSETQRNKGNFPGRFSGRQFSNSRSEMNVSTLELGDSALYLCASSSTSGGVDTQYFGPGTRLTVL.

A few counts support this clonotype. The chain employs TRBV5-1 and TRBJ2-1, with 11 nucleotides matching TRBD1. J gave up 0 bases and V 7 bases, and 6 bases lay outside the gene matches. The CDR3 extends over 16 amino acids. Looked up from germline, CDR1 is SGHRS and CDR2 is YFSETQ. The CDR3 reads CASDLGQGVSYNEQFF. In DNA form, the CDR3 reads TGCGCCAGCGACCTGGGACAGGGGGTCTCCTACAATGAGCAGTTCTTC.

This clonotype was counted only a few times. The V gene is TRBV5-1, the J gene TRBJ2-2; TRBD2 agrees at 9 bases. The CDR3 extends over 17 amino acids. V shed 1 base and J 1 base; nucleotides not matched to a gene: 5. Per the germline V gene, CDR1 is SGHRS and CDR2 is YFSETQ. The CDR3 bases are TGCGCCAGCAGCTTGAGCCTAGCGGGAAGGAACACCGGGGAGCTGTTTTTT. As protein: CASSLSLAGRNTGELFF.

The chain links TRBV2 to TRBJ2-3; TRBD1 matches 9 bases. CDR1 and CDR2 (germline): SNHLY, FYNNEI. Trimming took 8 bases from V and 8 from J; bases not matched to a gene: 14. CDR3 length: 15 amino acids. Here the CDR3 reads CASHLRDREVGTQYF. The CDR3 DNA follows: TGTGCCAGCCACCTCCGGGACAGGGAGGTGGGTACGCAGTATTTT. Combining the CDR3 with reference TRBV2 and TRBJ2-3 gives the whole variable domain EPEVTQTPSHQVTQMGQEVILRCVPISNHLYFYWYRQILGQKVEFLVSFYNNEISEKSEIFDDQFSVERPDGSNFTLKIRSTKLEDSAMYFCASHLRDREVGTQYFGPGTRLTVL.

This clonotype was detected only a few times. This chain connects TRBV4-3 to TRBJ1-1; TRBD1 agrees at 9 bases. V shed 4 bases, J shed 3 bases, and the junction held 6 bases outside the gene matches. The germline CDR1 and CDR2 sequences are LGHNA and YSLEER. The CDR3 sequence is 15 residues long. The CDR3: CASSLGQGSYTEAFF. The CDR3 DNA reads as TGCGCCAGCAGCCTCGGACAGGGGTCGTACACTGAAGCTTTCTTT.

This clonotype was recorded many times. This chain uses TRBV12-3 or TRBV12-4 with TRBJ2-7; a possible D gene is TRBD1 (5 bases). CDR3 length equals 13 residues. The V end lost 7 bases, the J end lost 6 bases, and 16 bases lay between the germline ends. Here the CDR3 reads CASKSTALGEQYF. As DNA, the CDR3 is TGTGCCAGCAAGTCGACAGCTCTGGGCGAGCAGTACTTC.

This clonotype has just a few counts. The rearrangement joins TRBV7-9 to TRBJ2-7; TRBD2 aligns across 9 bases. The CDR3 consists of 12 residues. CDR1 is SEHNR and CDR2 is FQNEAQ in the germline V gene (reference sequence). J lost 5 bases, V lost 5 bases, and 1 base had no gene match. CDR3 sequence: CASSRTSDEQYF. The CDR3 DNA is TGTGCCAGCAGCCGGACTAGCGACGAGCAGTACTTC.

This clonotype has only a few counts. This CDR3 is CASSSLSGTGTYNEQFF. For the CDR3, the DNA is TGTGCCAGCAGCTCCCTGTCCGGGACGGGGACATACAATGAGCAGTTCTTC. The rearrangement uses TRBV7-3 and TRBJ2-1; possible D gene TRBD1, 6 bases. CDR1 is SGHTA and CDR2 is FQGTGA in the germline V gene. The CDR3 consists of 17 residues. V was pared by 4 bases and J by 4 bases, with 20 bases between.

This clonotype was seen a few times. V is TRBV5-1 and J is TRBJ2-1; possibly TRBD1 for D (5 bases). The V gene's germline CDR1 is SGHRS and CDR2 YFSETQ. The CDR3 totals 15 residues. Trimming pared 0 bases from V and 2 bases from J, leaving 9 bases between. CDR3 bases: TGCGCCAGCAGCTTGGCAGGGTCCACCTACAATGAGCAGTTCTTC. Translating gives CASSLAGSTYNEQFF.

This clonotype has more than one count but fewer than ten. The gene calls are TRBV7-2 and TRBJ2-2; TRBD1 matches at 9 bases. CDR1 and CDR2 from the germline V gene are SGHTA and FQGNSA. The CDR3 is 16 residues long. V trimming: 2 bases; J trimming: 6 bases; junction bases outside the gene matches: 7. The CDR3 nucleotides read TGTGCCAGCAGCTTACGGGACAGGGTATTGGCCGGGGAGCTGTTTTTT. Residues: CASSLRDRVLAGELFF. The whole variable domain, filled in from reference TRBV7-2 and TRBJ2-2, reads GAGVSQSPSNKVTEKGKDVELRCDPISGHTALYWYRQSLGQGLEFLIYFQGNSAPDKSGLPSDRFSAERTGGSVSTLTIQRTQQEDSAVYLCASSLRDRVLAGELFFGEGSRLTVL.

This clonotype has just a few counts. A read error may produce the germline difference seen at one junction end. The rearrangement links TRBV7-7 to TRBJ2-5, with TRBD1 identical over 11 bases. This CDR3 is built from 15 residues. Germline V gene data show CDR1 as SSHAT and CDR2 as FNYEAQ (reference sequence). The CDR3 sequence is CASSPRTGGRETQYF. The DNA of the CDR3 is TGTGCTAGCAGCCCCCGGACAGGGGGCCGAGAGACCCAGTACTTC.

The gene calls are TRBV6-2 or TRBV6-3 and TRBJ2-7; a possible D gene is TRBD2 (5 bases). CDR3 length equals 14 residues. Germline CDR1 reads MNHEY; CDR2 reads SVGEGT. The germline V and J ends were trimmed by 4 bases and 3 bases, with 13 bases remaining between them. Here the CDR3 DNA reads TGTGCCAGCAGTTTGGGAAGAGGGTACTACGAGCAGTACGTC. Amino acid sequence: CASSLGRGYYEQYV.

The chain is built from TRBV12-3 or TRBV12-4 and TRBJ1-4; TRBD1 is a possible D gene (5 bases). The CDR3 consists of 11 residues. V was clipped by 5 bases and J by 8 bases, with 6 bases between them. The CDR3 sequence is CASSTGEKLFF. DNA for the CDR3: TGTGCCAGCAGTACAGGCGAAAAACTGTTTTTT.

The V and J genes are TRBV7-8 and TRBJ2-1, with a tentative D call TRBD1 (6 bases). Trimming shortened V by 4 bases and J by 0 bases, and 13 bases separated the two germline ends. CDR1 and CDR2 from the germline V gene are SGHVS and FQNEAQ. The CDR3 has 16 residues. CDR3: CASSYGQPSSYNEQFF. CDR3 sequence (DNA): TGTGCCAGCAGCTACGGACAGCCTAGCTCCTACAATGAGCAGTTCTTC.

This clonotype was seen a few times. The chain uses TRBV18 and TRBJ2-5; 7 bases line up with TRBD2. The CDR3 has 14 residues. Trimming at V came to 3 bases and at J to 3 bases, leaving 4 bases not matched to a gene. Germline CDR1 and CDR2: KGHSH and LQKENI. The CDR3 region is CASSPIGGEETQYF. The CDR3 DNA is TGTGCCAGCTCACCGATTGGGGGGGAAGAGACCCAGTACTTC. The entire variable domain, with the rest obtained from reference TRBV18 and TRBJ2-5, is as follows: NAGVMQNPRHLVRRRGQEARLRCSPMKGHSHVYWYRQLPEEGLKFMVYLQKENIIDESGMPKERFSAEFPKEGPSILRIQQVVRGDSAAYFCASSPIGGEETQYFGPGTRLLVL.

This clonotype has more than one count but fewer than ten. CDR3 residues: CASSLERRGGASDTQYF. The DNA of the CDR3 is TGTGCCAGCAGCTTAGAGAGACGCGGGGGGGCATCAGATACGCAGTATTTT. The chain has TRBV7-9 and TRBJ2-3; 9 nucleotides align to TRBD2. Germline V CDR1 and CDR2: SEHNR, FQNEAQ (reference sequence). Losses at the gene ends were 1 base for V and 4 bases for J; bases not matched to a gene: 9. This CDR3 contains 17 residues.

The DNA of the CDR3 is TGTGCCAGCAGCCTAGGACAGGGGGCAGTCTACGAGCAGTACTTC. Residues: CASSLGQGAVYEQYF. J is TRBJ2-7 and V is TRBV7-9; 11 bases fit TRBD1. The germline V gene has CDR1 SEHNR and CDR2 FQNEAQ (reference sequence). The CDR3 covers 15 residues. V lost 5 bases to trimming and J lost 3 bases; unmatched junction nucleotides: 6. The whole variable domain, filled in from reference TRBV7-9 and TRBJ2-7, reads DTGVSQNPRHKITKRGQNVTFRCDPISEHNRLYWYRQTLGQGPEFLTYFQNEAQLEKSRLLSDRFSAERPKGSFSTLEIQRTEQGDSAMYLCASSLGQGAVYEQYFGPGTRLTVT.

The chain couples TRBV29-1 to TRBJ2-7; D tentatively reads TRBD1 or TRBD2 (5 bases each). Looked up from germline, CDR1 is SQVTM and CDR2 is ANQGSEA. The CDR3 is made up of 11 amino acids. V shed 6 bases and J shed 5 bases, with 11 bases lying between them. DNA of the CDR3: TGCAGCGTCCGATTGGGGGACGAGCAGTACTTC. It encodes CSVRLGDEQYF.

This clonotype occurred a few times. V and J are TRBV2 and TRBJ1-6; no firm D call. V was trimmed by 8 bases and J by 0 bases, leaving 8 bases between them. There are 14 residues in the CDR3. The germline CDR1 and CDR2 sequences are SNHLY and FYNNEI. CDR3 residues: CASGVSSYNSPLHF. Here the CDR3 DNA reads TGTGCCAGCGGTGTAAGCTCCTATAATTCACCCCTCCACTTT.

The genes are TRBV5-1 and TRBJ2-2, with a tentative D call TRBD2 (5 bases). This CDR3 is 15 amino acids long. The V gene lost 0 bases and the J gene lost 5 bases, with 11 bases spanning the gap. Germline V gives CDR1 SGHRS, CDR2 YFSETQ. Written as DNA, the CDR3 is TGCGCCAGCAGCTTGGTGGAAGGCGGGACCGGGGAGCTGTTTTTT. Translating gives CASSLVEGGTGELFF.

The gene calls are TRBV4-3 and TRBJ2-3; tentatively, D is TRBD2 (6 bases). CDR1 LGHNA and CDR2 YSLEER come from the germline V gene. V was pared by 3 bases and J by 0 bases, with 16 bases between. The length of the CDR3 is 17 residues. In DNA, the CDR3 is TGCGCCAGCAGCCAGCTGGGGGTCGGGACTAGCACAGATACGCAGTATTTT. Amino acid sequence: CASSQLGVGTSTDTQYF.

There are a few counts of this clonotype. The rearrangement uses TRBV12-3 or TRBV12-4 and TRBJ2-5; D not certain. V was trimmed by 5 bases and J by 8 bases, leaving 12 bases between them. CDR3 length: 12 amino acids. The CDR3 protein is CASSNQRRTQYF. CDR3 in DNA: TGTGCCAGCAGTAACCAACGCCGAACCCAGTACTTC.

This clonotype was seen ten or more times. This chain connects TRBV30 to TRBJ1-6; 7 nucleotides align to TRBD1. The CDR3 spans 16 residues. Trimming removed 0 bases from V and 9 bases from J; junction bases left unmatched: 11. Germline V lookup: CDR1 GTSNPN, CDR2 SVGIG (reference sequence). CDR3 amino acids: CAWSVLPRGNISPLHF. CDR3 in DNA: TGTGCCTGGAGTGTACTCCCCAGGGGGAATATTTCACCCCTCCACTTT.

CDR3 loop: CASSLGVSGGAGTDTQYF. CDR3 nucleotide sequence: TGTGCCAGCAGCTTAGGGGTTAGCGGGGGGGCCGGTACAGATACGCAGTATTTT. This chain connects TRBV11-2 to TRBJ2-3; 11 bases agree with TRBD2. There are 18 residues in the CDR3. Germline-derived CDR1 and CDR2 are SGHAT and FQNNGV. The ends lost 1 base at V and 3 bases at J; junction bases unmatched: 9.

The gene calls are TRBV7-2 and TRBJ1-2; unclear D gene. From germline, CDR1 is SGHTA and CDR2 FQGNSA. This CDR3 is 13 amino acids long. V dropped 5 bases and J dropped 3 bases, with 10 bases sitting between them. The CDR3 loop is CASSRLAYYGYTF. The CDR3 bases are TGTGCCAGCAGCCGTCTGGCCTACTATGGCTACACCTTC.

This clonotype turned up a few times. The chain uses TRBV7-6 and TRBJ2-1; D is ambiguous. The germline V and J ends were trimmed by 4 bases and 0 bases, with 10 bases remaining between them. There are 15 residues in the CDR3. Germline values: CDR1 SGHVS, CDR2 FNYEAQ. The CDR3 region is CASSSAISSYNEQFF. DNA of the CDR3: TGTGCCAGCAGCTCGGCGATTAGCTCCTACAATGAGCAGTTCTTC.